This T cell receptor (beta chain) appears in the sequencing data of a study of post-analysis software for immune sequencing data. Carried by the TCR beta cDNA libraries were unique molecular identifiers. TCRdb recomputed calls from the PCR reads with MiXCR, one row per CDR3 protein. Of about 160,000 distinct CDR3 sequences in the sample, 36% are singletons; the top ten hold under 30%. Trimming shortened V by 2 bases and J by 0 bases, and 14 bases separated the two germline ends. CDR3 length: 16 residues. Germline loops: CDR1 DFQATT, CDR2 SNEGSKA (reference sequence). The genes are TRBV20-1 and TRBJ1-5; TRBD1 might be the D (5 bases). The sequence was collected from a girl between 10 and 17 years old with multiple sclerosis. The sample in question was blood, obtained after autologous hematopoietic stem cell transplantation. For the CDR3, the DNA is TGCAGTGCTAGACCCGACCGGGGCCTTAGCAATCAGCCCCAGCATTTT. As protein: CSARPDRGLSNQPQHF.